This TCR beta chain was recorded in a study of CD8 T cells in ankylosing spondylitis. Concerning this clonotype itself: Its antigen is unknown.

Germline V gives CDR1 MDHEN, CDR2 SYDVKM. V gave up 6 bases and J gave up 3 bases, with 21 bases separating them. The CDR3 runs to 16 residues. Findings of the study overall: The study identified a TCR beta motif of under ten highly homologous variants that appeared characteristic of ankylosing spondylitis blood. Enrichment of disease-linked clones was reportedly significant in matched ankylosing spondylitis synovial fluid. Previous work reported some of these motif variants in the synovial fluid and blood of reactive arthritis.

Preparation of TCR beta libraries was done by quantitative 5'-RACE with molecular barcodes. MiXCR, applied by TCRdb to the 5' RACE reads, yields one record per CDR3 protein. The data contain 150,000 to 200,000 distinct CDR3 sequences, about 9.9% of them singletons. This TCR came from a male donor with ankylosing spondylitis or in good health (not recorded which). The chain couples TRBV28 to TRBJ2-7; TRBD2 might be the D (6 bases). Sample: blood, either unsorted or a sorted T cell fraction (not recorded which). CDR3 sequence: CASSPEGRPKHYEQYF. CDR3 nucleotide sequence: TGTGCCAGCAGCCCGGAGGGTCGGCCGAAGCACTACGAGCAGTACTTC.